This TCR beta chain was obtained from a study of T cells in Graves' hyperthyroidism and ophthalmopathy. Stable hyperthyroidism: no ophthalmopathy progression over 18 months of follow-up. Disease duration under 2 months; hyperthyroidism patients were aged 18 to 65. What was amplified from RNA transcripts were TCR beta CDR3 regions. The primer set for the first-round RT-PCR of the TCR CDR3 was HTBI. One entry per CDR3 protein, called by TCRdb with MiXCR from the multiplex PCR reads. The sample carries about 340,000 distinct CDR3 sequences, roughly a fifth recorded once. V gave up 2 bases and J gave up 3 bases; unmatched junction bases: 2. CDR1 DFQATT and CDR2 SNEGSKA come from the germline V gene (reference sequence). This CDR3 has 13 amino acids. This clonotype was recorded a few times.

This sequence originates from a woman between 45 and 65 years old with Graves' hyperthyroidism. The sequenced sample consisted of blood. The rearrangement links TRBV20-1 to TRBJ2-7; 9 nucleotides agree with TRBD2. The CDR3 nucleotides read TGCAGTGCTAGACTAGCGGGGTTCTACGAGCAGTACTTC. Its protein product is CSARLAGFYEQYF.